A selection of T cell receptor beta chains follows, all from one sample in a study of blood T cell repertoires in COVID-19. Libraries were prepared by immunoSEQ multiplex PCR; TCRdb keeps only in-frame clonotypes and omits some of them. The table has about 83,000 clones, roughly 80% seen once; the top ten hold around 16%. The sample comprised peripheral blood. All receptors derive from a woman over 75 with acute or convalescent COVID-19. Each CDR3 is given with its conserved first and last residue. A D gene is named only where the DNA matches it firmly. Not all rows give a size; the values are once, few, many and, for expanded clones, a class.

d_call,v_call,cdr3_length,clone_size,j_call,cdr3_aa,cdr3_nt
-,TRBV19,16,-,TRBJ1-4,CASSIATLATNEKLFF,TGTGCCAGTAGTATAGCTACGCTTGCAACTAATGAAAAACTGTTTTTT
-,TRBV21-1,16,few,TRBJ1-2,CASSKVRQVPNYGYTF,TGTGCCAGCAGCAAAGTCAGACAGGTTCCTAACTATGGCTACACCTTC
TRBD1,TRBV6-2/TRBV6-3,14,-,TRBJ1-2,CASSYSKTGYGYTF,TGTGCCAGCAGTTACTCGAAGACAGGGTATGGCTACACCTTC
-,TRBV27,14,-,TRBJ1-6,CASSLRGKESPLHF,TGTGCCAGCAGCCTCAGGGGAAAGGAATCACCCCTCCACTTT
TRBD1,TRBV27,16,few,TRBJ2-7,CASSLRGQGASHEQYF,TGTGCCAGCAGTTTACGCGGTCAGGGGGCTTCCCACGAGCAGTACTTC
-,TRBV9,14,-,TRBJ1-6,CASSAGAGDSPLHF,TGTGCCAGCAGCGCTGGGGCGGGGGATTCACCCCTCCACTTT
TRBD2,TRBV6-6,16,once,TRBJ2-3,CASSREAGRHTDTQYF,TGTGCCAGCAGCAGAGAAGCGGGGCGCCACACAGATACGCAGTATTTT
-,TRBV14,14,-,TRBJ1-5,CASSQAGARQPQHF,TGTGCCAGCAGCCAAGCAGGGGCTCGTCAGCCCCAGCATTTT
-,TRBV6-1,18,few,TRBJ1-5,CASSARAGEGYSNQPQHF,TGTGCCAGCAGTGCGAGGGCGGGGGAAGGGTATAGCAATCAGCCCCAGCATTTT
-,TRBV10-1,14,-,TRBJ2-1,CASSEARVNNEQFF,TGCGCCAGCAGTGAAGCCAGGGTGAACAATGAGCAGTTCTTC
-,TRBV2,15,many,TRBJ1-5,CASSEGTSSNQPQHF,TGTGCCAGCAGTGAAGGGACTTCTAGCAATCAGCCCCAGCATTTT
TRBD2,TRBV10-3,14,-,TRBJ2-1,CAIKRGALNNEQFF,TGTGCCATCAAGCGGGGGGCCTTAAACAATGAGCAGTTCTTC
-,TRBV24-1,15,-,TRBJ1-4,CATSGRGSTNEKLFF,TGTGCCACCAGTGGCAGGGGCTCAACTAATGAAAAACTGTTTTTT
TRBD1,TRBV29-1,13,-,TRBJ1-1,CSVAGQGNTEAFF,TGCAGCGTTGCGGGACAGGGGAACACTGAAGCTTTCTTT
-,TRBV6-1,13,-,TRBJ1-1,CASSDRGGAEAFF,TGTGCCAGCAGTGATCGTGGGGGCGCTGAAGCTTTCTTT
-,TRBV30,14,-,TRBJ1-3,CAWSIGARGNTIYF,TGTGCCTGGTCCATTGGGGCCAGGGGAAACACCATATATTTT
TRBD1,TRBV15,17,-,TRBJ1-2,CATSRKGTGKFGYGYTF,TGTGCCACCAGCAGAAAAGGGACAGGGAAGTTTGGTTATGGCTACACCTTC
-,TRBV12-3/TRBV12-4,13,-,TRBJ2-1,CASRPGQINEQFF,TGTGCCAGCAGGCCTGGACAGATCAATGAGCAGTTCTTC
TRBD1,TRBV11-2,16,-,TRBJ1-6,CASSSGGQGINSPLHF,TGTGCCAGCAGCTCAGGGGGACAGGGGATTAATTCACCCCTCCACTTT
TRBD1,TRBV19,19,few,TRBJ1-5,CASSIGRDRRFLGDQPQHF,TGTGCCAGTAGTATAGGTAGGGACAGACGGTTCCTTGGGGATCAGCCCCAGCATTTT
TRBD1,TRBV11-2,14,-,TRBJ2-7,CASSFGTGAYEQYF,TGTGCCAGCAGCTTTGGGACAGGGGCCTACGAGCAGTACTTC
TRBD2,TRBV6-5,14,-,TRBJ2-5,CASSVSWGGETQYF,TGTGCCAGCAGCGTCTCGTGGGGGGGAGAGACCCAGTACTTC
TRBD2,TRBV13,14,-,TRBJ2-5,CASSLRGGQETQYF,TGTGCCAGCAGCCTCCGGGGGGGCCAAGAGACCCAGTACTTC
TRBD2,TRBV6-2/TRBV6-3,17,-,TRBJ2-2,CASSYSRLAGQGGELFF,TGTGCCAGCAGTTACTCGAGGCTAGCGGGCCAGGGCGGGGAGCTGTTTTTT
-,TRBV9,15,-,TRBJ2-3,CASSVVEGGTDTQYF,TGTGCCAGCAGCGTAGTTGAGGGGGGGACAGATACGCAGTATTTT
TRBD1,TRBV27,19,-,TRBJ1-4,CASRRYGQGDISGDEKLFF,TGTGCCAGCAGGAGATACGGACAGGGCGACATATCAGGGGATGAAAAACTGTTTTTT
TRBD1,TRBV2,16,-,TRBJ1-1,CASSPAPDRANTEAFF,TGTGCCAGCAGTCCAGCCCCGGACAGGGCCAACACTGAAGCTTTCTTT
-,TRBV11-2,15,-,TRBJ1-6,CASSPPGALGSPLHF,TGTGCCAGCAGCCCCCCAGGGGCGCTGGGGTCACCCCTCCACTTT
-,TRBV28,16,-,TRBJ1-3,CASRLMGTLSGNTIYF,TGTGCCAGCAGGCTTATGGGCACCCTGTCTGGAAACACCATATATTTT
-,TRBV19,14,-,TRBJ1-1,CASSHQGRDTEAFF,TGTGCCAGTAGTCATCAGGGGCGGGACACTGAAGCTTTCTTT
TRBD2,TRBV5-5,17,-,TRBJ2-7,CASSWTSGGANSYEQYF,TGTGCCAGCAGCTGGACTAGCGGGGGCGCGAACTCCTACGAGCAGTACTTC
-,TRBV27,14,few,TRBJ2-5,CASRPTGTGKTQYF,TGTGCCAGCCGGCCTACAGGGACGGGGAAGACCCAGTACTTC
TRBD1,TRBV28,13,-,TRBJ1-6,CASKDRVRSPLHF,TGTGCCAGCAAAGACAGGGTAAGGTCACCCCTCCACTTT
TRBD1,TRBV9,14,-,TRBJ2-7,CASSDRTGGYEQYF,TGTGCCAGCAGCGACCGGACAGGAGGCTACGAGCAGTACTTC
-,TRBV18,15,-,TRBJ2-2,CASSPQGKETGELFF,TGTGCCAGCTCACCGCAGGGGAAGGAGACCGGGGAGCTGTTTTTT
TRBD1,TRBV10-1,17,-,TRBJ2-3,CASSESLGTVLTDTQYF,TGCGCCAGCAGTGAGTCGCTGGGGACAGTGCTCACAGATACGCAGTATTTT
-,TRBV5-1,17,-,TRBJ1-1,CASSPYDPAAANSEAFF,TGCGCCAGCAGCCCTTATGATCCGGCAGCGGCAAACTCTGAAGCTTTCTTT
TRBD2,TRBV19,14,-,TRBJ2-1,CASSIRGGRNEQFF,TGTGCCAGTAGTATTCGGGGGGGAAGAAATGAGCAGTTCTTC
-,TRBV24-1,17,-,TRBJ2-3,CATSDLMVTGGTDTQYF,TGTGCCACCAGTGATTTGATGGTGACAGGCGGCACAGATACGCAGTATTTT
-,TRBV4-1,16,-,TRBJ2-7,CASSQERQGIAYEQYF,TGCGCCAGCAGCCAAGAACGTCAGGGGATCGCCTACGAGCAGTACTTC
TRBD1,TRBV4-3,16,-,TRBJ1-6,CASSQEGQGYDSPLHF,TGCGCCAGCAGCCAAGAGGGACAGGGATATGATTCACCCCTCCACTTT
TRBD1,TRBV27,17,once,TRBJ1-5,CASSTRPQGGGNQPQHF,TGTGCCAGCAGTACCCGTCCCCAGGGGGGCGGCAATCAGCCCCAGCATTTT
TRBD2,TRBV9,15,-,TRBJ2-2,CASSQGLAATGELFF,TGTGCCAGCAGCCAGGGACTAGCGGCCACCGGGGAGCTGTTTTTT